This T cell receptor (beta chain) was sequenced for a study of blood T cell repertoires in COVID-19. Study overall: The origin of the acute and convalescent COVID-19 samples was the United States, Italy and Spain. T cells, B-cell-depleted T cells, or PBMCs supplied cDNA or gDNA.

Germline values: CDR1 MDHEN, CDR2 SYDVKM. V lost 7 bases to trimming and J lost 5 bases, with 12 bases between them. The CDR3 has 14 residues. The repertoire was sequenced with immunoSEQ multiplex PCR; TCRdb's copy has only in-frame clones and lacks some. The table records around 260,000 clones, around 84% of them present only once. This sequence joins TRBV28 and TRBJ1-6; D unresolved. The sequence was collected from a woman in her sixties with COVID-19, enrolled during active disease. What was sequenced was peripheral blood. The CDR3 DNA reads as TGTGCCAGCAACGCGCCGGAGGATAATTCACCCCTCCACTTT. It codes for CASNAPEDNSPLHF.